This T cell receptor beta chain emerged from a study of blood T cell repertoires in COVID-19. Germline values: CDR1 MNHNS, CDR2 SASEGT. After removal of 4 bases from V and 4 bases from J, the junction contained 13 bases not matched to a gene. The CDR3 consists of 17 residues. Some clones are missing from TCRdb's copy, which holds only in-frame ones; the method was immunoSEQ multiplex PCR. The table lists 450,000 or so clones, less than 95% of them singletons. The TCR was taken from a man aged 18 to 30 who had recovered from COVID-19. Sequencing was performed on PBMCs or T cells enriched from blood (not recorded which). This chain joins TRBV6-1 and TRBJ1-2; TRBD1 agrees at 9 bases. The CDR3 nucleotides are TGTGCCAGCAGTGGGCCCACCGGGACAGGGTGGCCCTATGGCTACACCTTC. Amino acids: CASSGPTGTGWPYGYTF.